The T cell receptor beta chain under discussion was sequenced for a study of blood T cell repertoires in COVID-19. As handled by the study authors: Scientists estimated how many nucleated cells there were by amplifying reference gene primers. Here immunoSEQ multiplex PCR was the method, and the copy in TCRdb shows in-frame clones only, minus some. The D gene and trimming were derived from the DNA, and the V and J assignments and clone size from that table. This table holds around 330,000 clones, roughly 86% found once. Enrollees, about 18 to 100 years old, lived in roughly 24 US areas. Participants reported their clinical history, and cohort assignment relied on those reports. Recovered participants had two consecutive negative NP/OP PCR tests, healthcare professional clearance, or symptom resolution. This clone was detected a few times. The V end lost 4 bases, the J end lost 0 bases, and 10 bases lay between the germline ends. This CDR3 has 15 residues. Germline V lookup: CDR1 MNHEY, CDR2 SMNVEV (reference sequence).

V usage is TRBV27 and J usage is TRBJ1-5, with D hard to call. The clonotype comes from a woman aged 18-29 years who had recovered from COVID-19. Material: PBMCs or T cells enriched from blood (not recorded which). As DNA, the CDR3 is TGTGCCAGCAGTTGGGCTGCAAATAGCAATCAGCCCCAGCATTTT. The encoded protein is CASSWAANSNQPQHF.